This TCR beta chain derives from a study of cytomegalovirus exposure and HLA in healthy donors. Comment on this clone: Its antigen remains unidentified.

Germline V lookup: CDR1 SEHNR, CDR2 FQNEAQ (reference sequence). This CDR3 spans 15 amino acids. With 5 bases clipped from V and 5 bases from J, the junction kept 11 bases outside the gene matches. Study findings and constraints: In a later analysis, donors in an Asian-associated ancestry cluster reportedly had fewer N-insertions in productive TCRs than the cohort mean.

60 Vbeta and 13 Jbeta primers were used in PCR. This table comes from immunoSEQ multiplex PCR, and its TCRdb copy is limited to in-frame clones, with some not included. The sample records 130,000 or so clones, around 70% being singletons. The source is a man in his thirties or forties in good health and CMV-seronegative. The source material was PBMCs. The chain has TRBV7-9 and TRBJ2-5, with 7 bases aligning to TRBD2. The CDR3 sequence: CASSLTVREWETQYF. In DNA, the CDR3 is TGTGCCAGCAGCCTAACCGTGCGGGAGTGGGAGACCCAGTACTTC.